The 18 T cell receptor beta chains reported below all come from one sample, sequenced in a study of shared T cell receptors in the human thymus. Using immunoSEQ multiplex PCR, the repertoire was profiled, and TCRdb retains in-frame clones only, with some absent. The table lists some 660,000 clones, 87% of them singletons, with 0.0094% in the top ten. These data also featured in a second study, about human thymus T cells.

Sequencing input: thymocytes. All receptors derive from a boy less than two years old with a congenital heart defect.

The rearrangement uses TRBV4-1 and TRBJ2-5; TRBD2 agrees at 14 bases. The J call is uncertain, as TRBJ2-7 better fits the DNA end. The CDR3 extends over 16 amino acids. Germline CDR1 is MGHRA and CDR2 is YSYEKL. The DNA of the CDR3 is TGCGCCAGCAGCCAAGTAGGGACTAGCGGGAGAGGCGAGCAGTACTTC. This gives the protein CASSQVGTSGRGEQYF.

The sample holds a few counts of this clone. V usage is TRBV2 and J usage is TRBJ1-1, with 8 bases fitting TRBD1. The V and J ends lost 7 bases and 1 base, in that order; junction bases with no gene match: 17. This CDR3 contains 18 residues. Germline CDR1 SNHLY, CDR2 FYNNEI. CDR3 loop: CASKTRTGRWVGNTEAFF. The DNA for the CDR3 is TGTGCCAGCAAGACCAGGACAGGGAGGTGGGTAGGGAACACTGAAGCTTTCTTT. The complete variable domain, with remaining parts taken from reference TRBV2 and TRBJ1-1, reads EPEVTQTPSHQVTQMGQEVILRCVPISNHLYFYWYRQILGQKVEFLVSFYNNEISEKSEIFDDQFSVERPDGSNFTLKIRSTKLEDSAMYFCASKTRTGRWVGNTEAFFGQGTRLTVV.

The CDR3 reads CASSLARGLAGVDNEQFF. CDR3 nucleotide sequence: TGTGCCAGCAGCTTAGCGCGAGGACTAGCGGGGGTTGACAATGAGCAGTTCTTC. The V gene is TRBV7-9, the J gene TRBJ2-1, with 13 positions matching TRBD2. Trimming removed 0 bases from V and 5 bases from J; junction bases left unmatched: 7. Per germline, CDR1 SEHNR and CDR2 FQNEAQ (reference sequence). CDR3 size: 18 residues.

This clone was observed a single time. The rearrangement uses TRBV6-1 and TRBJ1-1; TRBD1 matches 7 bases. Per germline, CDR1 MNHNS and CDR2 SASEGT. With 6 bases clipped from V and 8 bases from J, the junction kept 9 bases outside the gene matches. The CDR3 has 13 residues. CDR3 sequence: CASRETGTIEAFF. The CDR3 coding sequence is TGTGCCAGCAGGGAGACAGGGACAATAGAAGCTTTCTTT.

This chain connects TRBV5-4 to TRBJ1-1, with a tentative D call TRBD1 (5 bases). Germline CDR1 reads SGHNT; CDR2 reads YYREEE (reference sequence). The CDR3 extends over 14 amino acids. V was clipped by 0 bases and J by 10 bases, with 16 bases between them. CDR3 residues: CASSLDGAGFGAFF. In DNA form, the CDR3 reads TGTGCCAGCAGCTTGGATGGGGCAGGGTTCGGAGCTTTCTTT.

The chain recombines TRBV2 with TRBJ2-5, with 15 nucleotides matching TRBD2. The DNA end lines up better with TRBJ2-7; the J call may be wrong. The CDR3 has 14 amino acids. Germline values: CDR1 SNHLY, CDR2 FYNNEI. The CDR3 nucleotides are TGTGCCAGTGGACTAGCGGGAGGGCCTAACGAGCAGTACTTC. Translation gives CASGLAGGPNEQYF.

This clone was counted a few times. The chain uses TRBV7-8 and TRBJ2-1, with TRBD1 identical over 7 bases. This CDR3 comprises 15 residues. From germline, CDR1 is SGHVS and CDR2 FQNEAQ. J gave up 9 bases and V 1 base, and 9 bases lay outside the gene matches. Written as DNA, the CDR3 is TGTGCCAGCAGCTTAGGAGTGGACAGGCTCAGTGAGCAGTTCTTC. It translates to CASSLGVDRLSEQFF. The full variable domain, in which reference TRBV7-8 and TRBJ2-1 provide the parts outside the CDR3, is GAGVSQSPRYKVAKRGQDVALRCDPISGHVSLFWYQQALGQGPEFLTYFQNEAQLDKSGLPSDRFFAERPEGSVSTLKIQRTQQEDSAVYLCASSLGVDRLSEQFFGPGTRLTVL.

The gene calls are TRBV6-1 and TRBJ2-3; maybe TRBD1 (6 bases). Germline CDR1 reads MNHNS; CDR2 reads SASEGT. Deletions cut 1 base from V and 3 bases from J, with 20 bases between. This CDR3 spans 18 amino acids. CDR3 in amino acids: CASSEEGVSGEETDTQYF. CDR3 in DNA: TGTGCCAGCAGTGAAGAGGGGGTTTCGGGTGAGGAAACAGATACGCAGTATTTT.

The chain links TRBV4-1 to TRBJ2-7; 7 nucleotides agree with TRBD1. With 1 base clipped from V and 0 bases from J, the junction kept 9 bases outside the gene matches. CDR1 and CDR2 from the germline V gene are MGHRA and YSYEKL. The CDR3 extends over 17 amino acids. For the CDR3, the DNA is TGCGCCAGCAGCCAAGTCTTATTGGACAGGCCCTCCTACGAGCAGTACTTC. Translating gives CASSQVLLDRPSYEQYF.

The chain couples TRBV28 to TRBJ2-7, with TRBD2 identical over 8 bases. The CDR3 is 13 residues long. Trimming took 6 bases from V and 2 from J; bases not matched to a gene: 3. Germline V gives CDR1 MDHEN, CDR2 SYDVKM. CDR3 in amino acids: CASRSGLAYEQYF. Here the CDR3 DNA reads TGTGCCAGCAGATCGGGACTAGCCTACGAGCAGTACTTC.

This chain uses TRBV6-1 with TRBJ1-1, with D tentatively TRBD1 (5 bases). V lost 8 bases and J lost 6, with 22 bases in between. Germline loops: CDR1 MNHNS, CDR2 SASEGT. The CDR3 covers 15 residues. The CDR3, as DNA: TGTGCCAGCTTTCCTAACAGGTCCGCCAAACCTGAAGCTTTCTTT. Encoded protein: CASFPNRSAKPEAFF.

DNA for the CDR3: TGTGCCACCAGCACAAGACAGGGGGGAGTCTCAACTGAAGCTTTCTTT. Its protein is CATSTRQGGVSTEAFF. The rearrangement links TRBV15 to TRBJ1-1; 9 bases match TRBD1. The CDR3 totals 16 residues. After removal of 4 bases from V and 5 bases from J, the junction contained 11 bases not matched to a gene. Germline V gives CDR1 LNHNV, CDR2 YYDKDF (reference sequence).

The rearrangement links TRBV10-3 to TRBJ2-7; D is perhaps TRBD2 (5 bases). V was clipped by 3 bases and J by 0 bases, with 9 bases between them. The length of the CDR3 is 14 residues. Germline V gene sequence: CDR1 ENHRY, CDR2 SYGVKD. The CDR3 sequence is CAISDSGSSYEQYF. The CDR3 coding sequence is TGTGCCATCAGTGACTCGGGGAGCTCCTACGAGCAGTACTTC.

The chain joins TRBV13 to TRBJ1-6, with D unclear. V was clipped by 0 bases and J by 9 bases, with 3 bases between them. The germline V gene encodes CDR1 PRHDT and CDR2 FYEKMQ (reference sequence). The CDR3 covers 12 residues. CDR3 nucleotides: TGTGCCAGCAGCTTAGGCGGTTCACCCCTCCACTTT. This translates into CASSLGGSPLHF.

The gene calls are TRBV28 and TRBJ1-1; D is possibly TRBD1 (5 bases). CDR1 and CDR2 (germline): MDHEN, SYDVKM. V was shortened by 4 bases and J by 4 bases, with 13 bases between the two germline ends. The CDR3 has 14 amino acids. The DNA for the CDR3 is TGTGCCAGCAGTTCCTCCAGGGAAGTCACTGAAGCTTTCTTT. It encodes CASSSSREVTEAFF.

V gene TRBV5-5 combines with J gene TRBJ1-5; 7 positions agree with TRBD1. The trim removed 4 bases at V and 7 bases at J, leaving 11 bases unmatched. The CDR3 runs 15 residues. Germline V gives CDR1 SGHKS, CDR2 YYEKEE (reference sequence). CDR3 bases: TGTGCCAGCAGCCTGGGACAGTTTAGAAAACAGCCCCAGCATTTT. Protein product: CASSLGQFRKQPQHF.

This chain links TRBV7-6 with TRBJ2-1; 8 bases are a match to TRBD1. V lost 5 bases, J lost 1 base, and 10 bases stayed unmatched. This CDR3 region has 17 residues. Per the germline V gene, CDR1 is SGHVS and CDR2 is FNYEAQ. The CDR3 DNA is TGTGCCAGCAGCGCTACAGGGGGTAGACCTTCCTACAATGAGCAGTTCTTC. This gives the protein CASSATGGRPSYNEQFF.

The chain has TRBV28 and TRBJ2-7; D remains unclear. V was trimmed by 6 bases and J by 0 bases, leaving 9 bases between them. This CDR3 contains 13 residues. Germline loops: CDR1 MDHEN, CDR2 SYDVKM. The CDR3 here is CASRPRFSYEQYF. In DNA form, the CDR3 reads TGTGCCAGCAGGCCCAGGTTCTCCTACGAGCAGTACTTC.